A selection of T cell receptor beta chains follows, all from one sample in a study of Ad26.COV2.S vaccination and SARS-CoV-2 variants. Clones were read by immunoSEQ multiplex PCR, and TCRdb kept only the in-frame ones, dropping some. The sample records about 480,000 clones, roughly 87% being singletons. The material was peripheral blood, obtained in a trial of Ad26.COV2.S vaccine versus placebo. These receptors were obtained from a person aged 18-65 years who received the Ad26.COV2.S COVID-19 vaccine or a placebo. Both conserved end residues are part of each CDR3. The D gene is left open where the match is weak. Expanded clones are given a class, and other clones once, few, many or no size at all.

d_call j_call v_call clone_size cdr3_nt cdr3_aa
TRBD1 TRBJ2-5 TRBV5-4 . TGTGCCAGCAGCTTGGCGAAGGGACAGGGAGAGACCCAGTACTTC CASSLAKGQGETQYF
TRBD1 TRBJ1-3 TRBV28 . TGTGCCAGCACCAAGACAGGGTCGTTCGGGAACACCATATATTTT CASTKTGSFGNTIYF
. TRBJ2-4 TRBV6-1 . TGTGCCAGCAGTGAATGGCGGGGCCCTGGCATTCAGTACTTC CASSEWRGPGIQYF
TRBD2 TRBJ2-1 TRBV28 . TGTGCCAGCAGTTCCCGGGGACTAGCGGGCCCCAATGAGCAGTTCTTC CASSSRGLAGPNEQFF
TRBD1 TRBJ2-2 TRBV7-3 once TGTGCCAGCAGCCGCACAGGGGCCGGGGAGCTGTTTTTT CASSRTGAGELFF
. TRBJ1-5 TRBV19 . TGTGCCAGTAGTATAGCGGGGCCCAGGGCGCTTAGCAATCAGCCCCAGCATTTT CASSIAGPRALSNQPQHF
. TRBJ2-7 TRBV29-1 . TGCAGCGTAACGGAGGGTACCTACGAGCAGTACTTC CSVTEGTYEQYF
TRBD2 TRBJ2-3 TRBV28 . TGTGCCAGCATAGGTAGCGGGAGGTCAGATACGCAGTATTTT CASIGSGRSDTQYF
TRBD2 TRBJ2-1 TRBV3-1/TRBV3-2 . TGTGCCAGCAGCCAAGACCCTCGACTAGCGGATATATACAATGAGCAGTTCTTC CASSQDPRLADIYNEQFF
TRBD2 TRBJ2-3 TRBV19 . TGTGCCAGCAGGACTAGCGGGAGTCCCACAGATACGCAGTATTTT CASRTSGSPTDTQYF
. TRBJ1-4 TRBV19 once TGTGCCAGTAGTAACAGCCGTAATGAAAAACTGTTTTTT CASSNSRNEKLFF
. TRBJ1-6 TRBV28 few TGTGCCAGCAGTTTAGGGGGCGGTGGTACACCCCTCCACTTT CASSLGGGGTPLHF
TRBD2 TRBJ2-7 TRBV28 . TGTGCCAGCAGCACCAACACTTTAGCGGGGGGACTTTACGAGCAGTACTTC CASSTNTLAGGLYEQYF
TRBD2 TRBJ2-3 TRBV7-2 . TGTGCCAGCAGCTTAGCTTTTTATGCGGGAGGGCTCACAGATACGCAGTATTTT CASSLAFYAGGLTDTQYF
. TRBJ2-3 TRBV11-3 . TGTGCCAGCAGCTTAGGTGGTCAGATCAGCACAGATACGCAGTATTTT CASSLGGQISTDTQYF
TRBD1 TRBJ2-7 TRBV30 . TGTGCCTGGAGTCTCCCCGGGACAGGAGTCTACGAGCAGTACTTC CAWSLPGTGVYEQYF
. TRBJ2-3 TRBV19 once TGTGCCAGTAGTTTGTGGAAGGGCTTTGGCACAGATACGCAGTATTTT CASSLWKGFGTDTQYF
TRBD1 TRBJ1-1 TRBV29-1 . TGCAGCGTCGGACAGGGGGGGACTGAAGCTTTCTTT CSVGQGGTEAFF
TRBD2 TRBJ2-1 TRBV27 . TGTGCCAGCAGTTCTAGCGGGGGGCGATACAATGAGCAGTTCTTC CASSSSGGRYNEQFF
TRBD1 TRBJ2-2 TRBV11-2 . TGTGCCAGCAGCTGGACAGGGGGCGGCACCGGGGAGCTGTTTTTT CASSWTGGGTGELFF
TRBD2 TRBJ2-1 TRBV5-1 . TGCGCCAGCAGCTGGGGAGCGGGAGGGGACTCCTACAATGAGCAGTTCTTC CASSWGAGGDSYNEQFF
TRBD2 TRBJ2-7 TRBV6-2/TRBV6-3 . TGTGCCAGCAGCCCGACTAGCGGGAGGTTTTACGAGCAGTACTTC CASSPTSGRFYEQYF
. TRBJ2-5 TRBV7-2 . TGTGCCAGCAATCCGGGGCCGTTGGAGACCCAGTACTTC CASNPGPLETQYF
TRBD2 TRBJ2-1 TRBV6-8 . TGTGCCAGCAGACATCAAGCGGGAGGGCTGGGGAATGAGCAGTTCTTC CASRHQAGGLGNEQFF
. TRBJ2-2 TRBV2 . TGTGCCAGCCGTCCGGACAGCACCGGGGAGCTGTTTTTT CASRPDSTGELFF
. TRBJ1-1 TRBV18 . TGTGCCAGCTCACCAATCAGGGAGGGTGAAGCTTTCTTT CASSPIREGEAFF
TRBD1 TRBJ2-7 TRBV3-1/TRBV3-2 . TGTGCCAGCAGCCACACGGGACAGGGATACGAGCAGTACTTC CASSHTGQGYEQYF
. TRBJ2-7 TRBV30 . TGTGCCTGGAGTGGAGACTCCTACGAGCAGTACTTC CAWSGDSYEQYF
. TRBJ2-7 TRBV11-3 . TGTGCCAGCAGCTCCGGGACCGACTCCTACGAGCAGTACTTC CASSSGTDSYEQYF
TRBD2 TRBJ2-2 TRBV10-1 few TGCGCCAGCAGTGAGTGGTCAGCGGGAGGGGCCGGGGAGCTGTTTTTT CASSEWSAGGAGELFF
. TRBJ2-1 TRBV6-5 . TGTGCCAGCAGTTACCAGTCACACTATGAGCAGTTCTTC CASSYQSHYEQFF
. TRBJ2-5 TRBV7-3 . TGTGCCAGCAGCCCCGAATCCGGGAACATCGAGACCCAGTACTTC CASSPESGNIETQYF
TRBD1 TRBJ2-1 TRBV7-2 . TGTGCCAGCAGCTTGCTGACAGGGGTGCAGTTCTTC CASSLLTGVQFF
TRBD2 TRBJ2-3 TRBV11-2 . TGTGCCAGCAGGGAGCGGGAGTATGCAGATACGCAGTATTTT CASREREYADTQYF
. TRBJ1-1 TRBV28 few TGTGCCAGCAGTTCCAGGACTAACACTGAAGCTTTCTTT CASSSRTNTEAFF
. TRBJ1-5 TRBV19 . TGTGCCAGTAGTATTGGAGGGCTTCAGCCCCAGCATTTT CASSIGGLQPQHF
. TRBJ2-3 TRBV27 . TGTGCCAGCAGTCCGCACACAGATACGCAGTATTTT CASSPHTDTQYF
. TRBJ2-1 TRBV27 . TGTGCCAGCAGCAGGGACGGGTTATCCTACAATGAGCAGTTCTTC CASSRDGLSYNEQFF
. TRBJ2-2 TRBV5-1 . TGCGCCAGCAGCTCCCACCGGGGGACCGGGGAGCTGTTTTTT CASSSHRGTGELFF
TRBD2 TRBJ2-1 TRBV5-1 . TGCGCCAGCAGCATAGGACTAGCGGTTTTAAATGAGCAGTTCTTC CASSIGLAVLNEQFF
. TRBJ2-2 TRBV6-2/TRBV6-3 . TGTGCCAGCAGCCGGACGGGGACCGGGGAGCTGTTTTTT CASSRTGTGELFF
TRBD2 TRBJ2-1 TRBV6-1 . TGTGCCAGCAGTGAAGTTGGGGCGGGAGGGAATGAGCAGTTCTTC CASSEVGAGGNEQFF
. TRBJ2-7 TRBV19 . TGTGCCAGTAGCACGACAAGGTACTACGAGCAGTACTTC CASSTTRYYEQYF
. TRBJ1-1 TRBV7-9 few TGTGCCAGCAGCTTCCCGAACACTGAAGCTTTCTTT CASSFPNTEAFF